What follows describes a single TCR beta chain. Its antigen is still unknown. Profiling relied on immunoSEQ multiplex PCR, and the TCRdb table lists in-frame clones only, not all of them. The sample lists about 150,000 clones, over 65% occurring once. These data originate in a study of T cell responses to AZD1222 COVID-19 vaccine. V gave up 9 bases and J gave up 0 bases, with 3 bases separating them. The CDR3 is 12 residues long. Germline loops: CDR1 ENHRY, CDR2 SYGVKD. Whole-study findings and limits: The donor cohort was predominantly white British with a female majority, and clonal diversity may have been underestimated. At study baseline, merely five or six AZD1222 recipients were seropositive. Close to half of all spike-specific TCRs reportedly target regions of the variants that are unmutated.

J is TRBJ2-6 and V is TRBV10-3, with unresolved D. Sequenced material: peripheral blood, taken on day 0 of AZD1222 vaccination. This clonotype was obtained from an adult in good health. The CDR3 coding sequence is TGTGCCATGTACTCTGGGGCCAACGTCCTGACTTTC. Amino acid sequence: CAMYSGANVLTF.